This TCR beta chain is from a study of shared clonotypes between healthy human individuals. V dropped 3 bases and J dropped 5; count of bases not matched to a gene: 4. The CDR3 length is 16 residues. CDR1 KGHSH and CDR2 LQKENI come from the germline V gene. All the donors were Caucasian adults who lived in Nashville, Tennessee. Unsorted PBMC contributed roughly 300 ng DNA, tens of thousands of T cell genomes, to each replicate PCR. The data were produced by immunoSEQ multiplex PCR, yet TCRdb's version contains in-frame clones alone and is incomplete. The repertoire consists of under 600,000 clones, with nearly 80% occurring once and the leading ten covering approximately 13%.

The sample consisted of PBMCs. The source of this sequence is a middle-aged woman in good health. Some clones in this sample may be carry-over from other donors' samples. The chain carries TRBV18 and TRBJ2-3; 14 bases are a match to TRBD2. Written as DNA, the CDR3 is TGTGCCAGCTCACCGGGACTAGCGGGAGCGGGAGATACGCAGTATTTT. As protein: CASSPGLAGAGDTQYF.